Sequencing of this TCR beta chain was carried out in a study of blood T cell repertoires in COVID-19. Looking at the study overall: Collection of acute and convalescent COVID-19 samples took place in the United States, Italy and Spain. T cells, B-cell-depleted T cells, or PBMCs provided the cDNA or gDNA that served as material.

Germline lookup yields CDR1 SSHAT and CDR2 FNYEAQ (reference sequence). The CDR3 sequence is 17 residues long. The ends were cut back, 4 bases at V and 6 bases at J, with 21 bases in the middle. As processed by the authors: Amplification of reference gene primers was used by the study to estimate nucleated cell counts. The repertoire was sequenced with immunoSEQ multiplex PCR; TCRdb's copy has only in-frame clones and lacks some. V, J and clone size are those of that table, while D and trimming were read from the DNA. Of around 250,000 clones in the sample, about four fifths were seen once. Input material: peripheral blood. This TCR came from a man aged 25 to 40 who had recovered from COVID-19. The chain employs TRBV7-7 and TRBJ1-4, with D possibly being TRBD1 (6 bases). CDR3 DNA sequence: TGTGCCAGCAGCTCAGAGGTTAGGTACAGGGTGCATGAAAAACTGTTTTTT. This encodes CASSSEVRYRVHEKLFF.